The clone carrying this T cell receptor (beta chain) appeared many times. The data belong to a study of tumor-infiltrating lymphocytes in oesophageal squamous cell carcinoma. TCRdb processed the PCR reads anew with MiXCR; each CDR3 protein has one entry. The sample consists of 15,000 to 20,000 distinct CDR3 sequences, just over 40% of them appearing once. The CDR3 spans 15 residues. V lost 6 bases, J lost 3 bases, and 3 bases stayed unmatched. CDR1 and CDR2 (germline): MGHRA, YSYEKL. Sequencing used normal esophageal tissue next to the tumor. The source is a male donor with esophageal squamous cell carcinoma. The chain links TRBV4-1 to TRBJ2-1, with 12 bases fitting TRBD2. Written as DNA, the CDR3 is TGCGCCAGCAGACTGACTAGCGGGAGCTACAATGAGCAGTTCTTC. Translating gives CASRLTSGSYNEQFF.